A few counts support the clone carrying this T cell receptor (beta chain). Its antigen is not identified. The data stem from a study of CD8+ T cells in alopecia areata. Peripheral blood and lesional scalp punch biopsies came from alopecia areata patients. General study findings and limits: Clonality was higher in lesional than normal scalp, especially in alopecia totalis/universalis.

Extracted from the samples, RNA was reverse transcribed into cDNA to serve as the sequencing template. Sequencing used immunoSEQ multiplex PCR; TCRdb keeps in-frame clones, though not all of them. The table shows roughly 140,000 clones, with under 60% occurring only once. V shed 6 bases and J shed 13 bases, with 13 bases lying between them. Germline V CDR1 and CDR2: MDHEN, SYDVKM. The CDR3 is 12 amino acids. The source of this sequence is a human donor with alopecia areata. The chain links TRBV28 to TRBJ1-6; D unresolved. Sample: CD8+ T cells sorted from blood, taken at week 0. The CDR3 protein is CASRARSWPLHF. The CDR3 DNA sequence: TGTGCCAGCAGAGCCAGGTCGTGGCCCCTCCACTTT.